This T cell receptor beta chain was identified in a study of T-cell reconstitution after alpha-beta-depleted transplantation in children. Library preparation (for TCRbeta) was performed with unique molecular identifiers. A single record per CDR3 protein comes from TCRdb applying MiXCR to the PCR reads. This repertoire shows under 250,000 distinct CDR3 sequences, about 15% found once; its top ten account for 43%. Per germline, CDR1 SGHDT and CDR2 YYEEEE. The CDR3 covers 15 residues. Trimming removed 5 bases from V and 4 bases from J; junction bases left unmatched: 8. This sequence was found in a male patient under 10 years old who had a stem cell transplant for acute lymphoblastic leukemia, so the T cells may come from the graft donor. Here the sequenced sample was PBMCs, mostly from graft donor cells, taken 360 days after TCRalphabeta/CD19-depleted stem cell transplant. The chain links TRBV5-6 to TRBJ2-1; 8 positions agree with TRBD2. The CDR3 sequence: CASSAGLGEYNEQFF. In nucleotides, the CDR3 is TGTGCCAGCAGTGCGGGACTAGGGGAGTACAATGAGCAGTTCTTC.